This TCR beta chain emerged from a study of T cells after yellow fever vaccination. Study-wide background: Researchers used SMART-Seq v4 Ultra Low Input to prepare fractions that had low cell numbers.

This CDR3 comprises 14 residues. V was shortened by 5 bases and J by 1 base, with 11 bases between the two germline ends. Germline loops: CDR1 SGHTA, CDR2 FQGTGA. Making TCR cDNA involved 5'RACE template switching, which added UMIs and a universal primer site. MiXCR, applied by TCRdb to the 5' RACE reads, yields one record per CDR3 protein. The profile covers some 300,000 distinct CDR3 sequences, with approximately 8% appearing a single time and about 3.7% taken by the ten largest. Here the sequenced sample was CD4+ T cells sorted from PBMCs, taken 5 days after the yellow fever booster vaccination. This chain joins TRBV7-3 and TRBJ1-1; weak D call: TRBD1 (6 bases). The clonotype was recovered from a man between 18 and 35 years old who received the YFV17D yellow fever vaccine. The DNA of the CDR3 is TGTGCCAGCAGCCAAACAGGGCCGAACACTGAAGCTTTCTTT. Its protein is CASSQTGPNTEAFF. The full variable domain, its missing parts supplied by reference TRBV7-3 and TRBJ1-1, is GAGVSQTPSNKVTEKGKYVELRCDPISGHTALYWYRQSLGQGPEFLIYFQGTGAADDSGLPNDRFFAVRPEGSVSTLKIQRTERGDSAVYLCASSQTGPNTEAFFGQGTRLTVV.